This passage covers 17 T cell receptor beta chains from one sample sequenced in a study of glioma-infiltrating T cells after dendritic cell vaccination. Sequenced by immunoSEQ multiplex PCR; TCRdb stores in-frame clones only, minus some. The table has fewer than 110,000 clones, 81% seen once; the top ten hold 10% to 15%. The input for sequencing was blood, taken before dendritic cell vaccination. These receptors originate from a human donor with glioblastoma.

The V and J genes are TRBV7-9 and TRBJ1-1; TRBD1 is a possible D gene (6 bases). The CDR3 contains 18 residues. V gave up 5 bases and J gave up 5 bases, with 27 bases separating them. Per germline, CDR1 SEHNR and CDR2 FQNEAQ (reference sequence). As DNA, the CDR3 is TGTGCCAGCAGCCCGCCTTACAGGGATCCCGGAGCCGGGACTGAAGCTTTCTTT. Protein product: CASSPPYRDPGAGTEAFF.

The chain joins TRBV6-1 to TRBJ1-5; perhaps TRBD1 as D (5 bases). The germline gives CDR1 MNHNS, CDR2 SASEGT. V was pared by 6 bases and J by 0 bases, with 9 bases between. This CDR3 is 14 amino acids long. CDR3 in DNA: TGTGCCAGCAGAGGACACTCTAGCAATCAGCCCCAGCATTTT. It codes for CASRGHSSNQPQHF.

This clone was counted a single time. The chain couples TRBV4-2 to TRBJ2-2, with 11 bases aligning to TRBD2. The CDR3 is made up of 16 amino acids. J was trimmed by 10 bases and V by 4 bases; bases with no gene match: 11. CDR1 is LGHNA, CDR2 YNFKEQ, per germline. CDR3 protein: CASSPRASGGYEELFF. CDR3 sequence (DNA): TGTGCCAGCAGCCCCAGGGCTAGCGGGGGGTATGAGGAGCTGTTTTTT.

The gene calls are TRBV7-3 and TRBJ2-7; TRBD1 aligns across 9 bases. The junction had 1 base not matched to a gene; V was cut back by 2 bases and J by 2 bases. Looked up from germline, CDR1 is SGHTA and CDR2 is FQGTGA. This CDR3 has 14 amino acids. The DNA of the CDR3 is TGTGCCAGCAGCTTAGGGACAGGGCCCTACGAGCAGTACTTC. Translation: CASSLGTGPYEQYF.

This sequence joins TRBV6-1 and TRBJ2-5; 7 bases are shared with TRBD1. V shed 5 bases, J shed 1 base, and the junction held 1 base outside the gene matches. The CDR3 totals 13 residues. Germline V gene data show CDR1 as MNHNS and CDR2 as SASEGT. In DNA, the CDR3 is TGTGCCAGCAGTCGACAGGGCCAAGAGACCCAGTACTTC. It specifies CASSRQGQETQYF.

This clone appeared once. V gene TRBV5-1 combines with J gene TRBJ1-3, with D possibly being TRBD1 (5 bases). Trimming pared 1 base from V and 9 bases from J, leaving 14 bases between. Germline loops: CDR1 SGHRS, CDR2 YFSETQ. The CDR3 loop spans 14 amino acids. CDR3 coding DNA: TGCGCCAGCAGCTTGCGTCCAGGGCGGATCACCATATATTTT. Its protein is CASSLRPGRITIYF.

V and J are TRBV6-5 and TRBJ2-7, with D possibly being TRBD1 (6 bases). The CDR3 loop spans 14 amino acids. V shed 4 bases and J shed 6 bases, with 16 bases lying between them. Germline-derived CDR1 and CDR2 are MNHEY and SVGAGI. CDR3 DNA sequence: TGTGCCAGCAGTTCATACAGGGCAGTACGCGAGCAGTACTTC. It yields the protein CASSSYRAVREQYF.

J is TRBJ1-1 and V is TRBV10-3, with 8 bases matching TRBD1. This CDR3 spans 17 amino acids. Germline V CDR1 and CDR2: ENHRY, SYGVKD. Unmatched junction bases numbered 13, after V lost 6 bases and J lost 1 base. CDR3 DNA: TGTGCCATCAGCCGACAGGGGAGGGGATTTACGAACACTGAAGCTTTCTTT. Its translation: CAISRQGRGFTNTEAFF.

The gene calls are TRBV5-6 and TRBJ2-7, with unresolved D. The CDR3 loop spans 17 amino acids. The germline V gene has CDR1 SGHDT and CDR2 YYEEEE. V lost 0 bases, J lost 1 base, and 17 bases lay in between. The CDR3 region has the DNA TGTGCCAGCAGCTTGGCAGTTACTGGCCCCGGGTCCTACGAGCAGTACTTC. This translates into CASSLAVTGPGSYEQYF.

The chain links TRBV2 to TRBJ1-6, with 8 bases matching TRBD1. CDR1 is SNHLY, CDR2 FYNNEI, per germline. V shed 5 bases and J 9 bases; nucleotides not matched to a gene: 9. This CDR3 is built from 15 residues. CDR3 sequence reads: CASSRRTGMGSPLHF. The CDR3 nucleotides read TGTGCCAGCAGTCGCCGGACAGGGATGGGTTCACCCCTCCACTTT.

V usage is TRBV6-1 and J usage is TRBJ1-6, with 8 positions matching TRBD1. Germline CDR1 and CDR2: MNHNS and SASEGT. V trimming: 4 bases; J trimming: 0 bases; junction bases outside the gene matches: 5. The CDR3 runs 17 residues. The chain's CDR3 is CASSVVTGGSYNSPLHF. The DNA of the CDR3 is TGTGCCAGCAGTGTCGTCACAGGGGGCTCCTATAATTCACCCCTCCACTTT.

This clone was counted a few times. Additional DNA sequences in this sample encode the identical CDR3. The rearrangement uses TRBV5-1 and TRBJ1-2; TRBD1 matches at 7 bases. V was pared by 0 bases and J by 2 bases, with 1 base of the junction left unmatched. The V gene's germline CDR1 is SGHRS and CDR2 YFSETQ. The CDR3 totals 14 residues. The CDR3 sequence: CASSLEGANYGYTF. The CDR3 coding sequence is TGCGCCAGCAGCTTGGAGGGGGCAAACTATGGCTACACCTTC.

This chain links TRBV30 with TRBJ2-7; 8 bases line up with TRBD1. V shed 5 bases and J 3 bases; nucleotides not matched to a gene: 0. CDR1 GTSNPN and CDR2 SVGIG come from the germline V gene (reference sequence). The CDR3 has 11 amino acids. CDR3 DNA sequence: TGTGCCTGGGGACAGGGCTACGAGCAGTACTTC. Translation gives CAWGQGYEQYF.

J is TRBJ2-7 and V is TRBV27, with TRBD2 as a possible D gene (6 bases). The V gene's germline CDR1 is MNHEY and CDR2 SMNVEV (reference sequence). V lost 2 bases, J lost 2 bases, and 13 bases lay in between. The CDR3 is made up of 15 amino acids. The CDR3 sequence: CASSLRRDQAYEQYF. The CDR3 coding sequence is TGTGCCAGCAGTTTACGGCGGGACCAAGCCTACGAGCAGTACTTC.

The rearrangement links TRBV6-1 to TRBJ2-7, with unresolved D. CDR1 and CDR2 (germline): MNHNS, SASEGT. This CDR3 is 16 amino acids long. V dropped 0 bases and J dropped 1 base, with 13 bases sitting between them. DNA for the CDR3: TGTGCCAGCAGTGAAGCGCTCCCCCGGTCTTCCTACGAGCAGTACTTC. This codes for CASSEALPRSSYEQYF.

The chain employs TRBV30 and TRBJ1-6; D is unclear. The germline V gene encodes CDR1 GTSNPN and CDR2 SVGIG (reference sequence). Between the trimmed V and J ends, which lost 3 bases and 0 bases, there was a span of 21 bases. The CDR3 is 19 residues long. The CDR3 region is CAWSLSRGELSSYNSPLHF. CDR3 bases: TGTGCCTGGAGCCTATCCCGAGGAGAGCTAAGCTCCTATAATTCACCCCTCCACTTT. The whole variable domain, filled in from reference TRBV30 and TRBJ1-6, reads SQTIHQWPATLVQPVGSPLSLECTVEGTSNPNLYWYRQAAGRGLQLLFYSVGIGQISSEVPQNLSASRPQDRQFILSSKKLLLSDSGFYLCAWSLSRGELSSYNSPLHFGNGTRLTVT.

J is TRBJ2-3 and V is TRBV5-4; D not certain. Trimming took off 9 bases at V and 3 bases at J, with 14 bases between the two ends. The germline V gene encodes CDR1 SGHNT and CDR2 YYREEE (reference sequence). This CDR3 is 13 amino acids long. The CDR3 loop is CAIGYPRTDTQYF. CDR3 sequence (DNA): TGTGCCATCGGTTACCCGAGGACAGATACGCAGTATTTT. Together with reference TRBV5-4 and TRBJ2-3, the CDR3 gives the full variable domain: ETGVTQSPTHLIKTRGQQVTLRCSSQSGHNTVSWYQQALGQGPQFIFQYYREEENGRGNFPPRFSGLQFPNYSSELNVNALELDDSALYLCAIGYPRTDTQYFGPGTRLTVL.